This T cell receptor (beta chain) is drawn from a study of blood T cell repertoires in COVID-19. Across the whole study: The origin of the acute and convalescent COVID-19 samples was the United States, Italy and Spain. In each case, the material was cDNA or gDNA derived from T cells, B-cell-depleted T cells, or PBMCs.

In the original processing: Estimation of nucleated cell counts relied on the amplification of reference gene primers. Measured with immunoSEQ multiplex PCR; TCRdb has only the in-frame clones, and not every one. For V, J and clone size, that table is used; D and trimming come from the DNA. The repertoire holds hundreds of thousands of clones, with 75% to 90% as singletons. The clonotype originates from a woman in her twenties or thirties who had recovered from COVID-19. The sample comprised peripheral blood.

As DNA, the CDR3 is TGTGCCAGCAGCTTAGCGCTCGGGATTCAGGGGGGTAGCGCAGATACGCAGTATTTT. Translation gives CASSLALGIQGGSADTQYF. The rearrangement uses TRBV7-8 and TRBJ2-3; D might be TRBD1 (7 bases). Germline loops: CDR1 SGHVS, CDR2 FQNEAQ. The CDR3 spans 19 residues. V was trimmed by 0 bases and J by 4 bases, leaving 23 bases between them.